The following is a T cell receptor (beta chain) sequence with its context. Trimming pared 8 bases from V and 0 bases from J, leaving 24 bases between. The germline gives CDR1 SGHTA, CDR2 FQGNSA. This CDR3 comprises 18 residues. These data belong to a study of shared T cell receptors in the human thymus. Sequencing used immunoSEQ multiplex PCR; TCRdb keeps in-frame clones, though not all of them. This table has approximately 730,000 clones, around 85% appearing once. This sample was also put to use in a study of human thymus T cells. From that second work: Thymus was obtained from resections taken during corrective heart surgery. V and J genes seemed to be used with bias in thymic and blood repertoires. Thymic repertoires overlap heavily among unrelated individuals, related research has reported.

The sequence derives from a girl under three years old with a congenital heart defect. This chain connects TRBV7-2 to TRBJ2-3; a weak D match, TRBD2 (7 bases). Specimen: thymocytes. The CDR3 bases are TGTGCCAGCGGCCTGGGGGGGGCCCGCTCCACTAGCACAGATACGCAGTATTTT. Translated: CASGLGGARSTSTDTQYF. The variable domain in full, completed from reference TRBV7-2 and TRBJ2-3, reads GAGVSQSPSNKVTEKGKDVELRCDPISGHTALYWYRQSLGQGLEFLIYFQGNSAPDKSGLPSDRFSAERTGGSVSTLTIQRTQQEDSAVYLCASGLGGARSTSTDTQYFGPGTRLTVL.